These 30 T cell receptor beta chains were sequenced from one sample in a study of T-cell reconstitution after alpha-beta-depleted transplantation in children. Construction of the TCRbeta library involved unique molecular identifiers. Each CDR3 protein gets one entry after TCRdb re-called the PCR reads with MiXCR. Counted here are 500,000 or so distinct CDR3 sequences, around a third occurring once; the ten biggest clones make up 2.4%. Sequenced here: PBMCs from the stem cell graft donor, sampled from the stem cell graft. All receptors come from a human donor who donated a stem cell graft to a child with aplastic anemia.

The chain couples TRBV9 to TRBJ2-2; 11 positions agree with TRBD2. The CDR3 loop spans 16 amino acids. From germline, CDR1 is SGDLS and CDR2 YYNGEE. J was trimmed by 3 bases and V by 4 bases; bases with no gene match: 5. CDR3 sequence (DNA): TGTGCCAGCAGCCCAGCTAGCGGGGGGTACACCGGGGAGCTGTTTTTT. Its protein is CASSPASGGYTGELFF. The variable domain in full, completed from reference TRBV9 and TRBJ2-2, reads DSGVTQTPKHLITATGQRVTLRCSPRSGDLSVYWYQQSLDQGLQFLIQYYNGEERAKGNILERFSAQQFPDLHSELNLSSLELGDSALYFCASSPASGGYTGELFFGEGSRLTVL.

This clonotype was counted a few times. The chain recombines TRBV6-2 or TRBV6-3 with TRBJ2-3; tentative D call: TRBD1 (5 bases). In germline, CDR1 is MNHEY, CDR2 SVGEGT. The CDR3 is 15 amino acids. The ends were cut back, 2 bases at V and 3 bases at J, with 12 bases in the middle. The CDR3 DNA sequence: TGTGCCAGCAGTTACCCCCTGACAGCTACAGATACGCAGTATTTT. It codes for CASSYPLTATDTQYF.

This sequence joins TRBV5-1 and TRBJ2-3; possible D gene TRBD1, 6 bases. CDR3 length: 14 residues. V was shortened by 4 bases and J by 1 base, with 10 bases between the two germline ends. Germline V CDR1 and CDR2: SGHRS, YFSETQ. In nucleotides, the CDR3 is TGCGCCAGCAGCCCAGGGGACCGCACAGATACGCAGTATTTT. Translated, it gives CASSPGDRTDTQYF.

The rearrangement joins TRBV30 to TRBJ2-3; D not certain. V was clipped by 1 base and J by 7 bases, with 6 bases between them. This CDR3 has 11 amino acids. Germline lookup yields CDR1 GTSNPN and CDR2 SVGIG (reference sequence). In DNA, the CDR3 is TGTGCCTGGAGTGGTATCAATACGCAGTATTTT. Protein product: CAWSGINTQYF.

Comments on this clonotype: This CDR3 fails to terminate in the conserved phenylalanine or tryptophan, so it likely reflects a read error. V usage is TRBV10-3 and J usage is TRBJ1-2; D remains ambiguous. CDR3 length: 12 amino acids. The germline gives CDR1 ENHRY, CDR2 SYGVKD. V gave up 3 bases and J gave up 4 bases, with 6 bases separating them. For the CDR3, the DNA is TGTGCCATCAGTGACGGTGGCTATGGCTACACCTTG. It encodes CAISDGGYGYTL.

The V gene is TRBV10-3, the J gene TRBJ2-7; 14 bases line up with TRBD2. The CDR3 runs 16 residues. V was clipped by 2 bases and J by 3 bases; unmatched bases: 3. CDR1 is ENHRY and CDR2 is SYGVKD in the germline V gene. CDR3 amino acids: CAISEGGTSGSYEQYV. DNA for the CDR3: TGTGCCATCAGTGAGGGGGGGACTAGCGGGAGCTACGAGCAGTACGTC.

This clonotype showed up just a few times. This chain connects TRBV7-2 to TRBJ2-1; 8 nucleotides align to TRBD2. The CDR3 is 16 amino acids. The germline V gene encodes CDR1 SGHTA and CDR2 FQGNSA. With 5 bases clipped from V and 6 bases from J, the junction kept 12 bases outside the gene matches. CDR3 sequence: CASSPAAAGVFNEQFF. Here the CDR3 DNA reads TGTGCCAGCAGCCCGGCGGCAGCGGGAGTATTCAATGAGCAGTTCTTC.

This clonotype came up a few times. The CDR3 DNA is TGCGCCAGCACTCCGGGATCGGTCTTGAACACCGGGGAGCTGTTTTTT. Its translation: CASTPGSVLNTGELFF. This chain links TRBV5-1 with TRBJ2-2, with D maybe TRBD2 (5 bases). The germline V gene encodes CDR1 SGHRS and CDR2 YFSETQ. V lost 6 bases, J lost 1 base, and 16 bases lay in between. The CDR3 extends over 16 amino acids.

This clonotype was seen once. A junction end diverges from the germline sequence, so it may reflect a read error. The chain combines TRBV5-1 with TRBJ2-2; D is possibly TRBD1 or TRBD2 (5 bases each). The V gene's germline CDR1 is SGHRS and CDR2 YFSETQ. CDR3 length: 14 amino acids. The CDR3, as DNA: TGCGCCAGCAGCCGAGGGACCATGACCGTGGAGCTGTTTTTT. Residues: CASSRGTMTVELFF.

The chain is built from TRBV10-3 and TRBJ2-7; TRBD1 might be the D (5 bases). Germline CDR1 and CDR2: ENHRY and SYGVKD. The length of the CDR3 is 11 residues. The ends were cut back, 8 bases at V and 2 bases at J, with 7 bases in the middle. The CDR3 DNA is TGTGCCATCGGGGCCGCCTACGAGCAGTACTTC. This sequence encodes CAIGAAYEQYF.

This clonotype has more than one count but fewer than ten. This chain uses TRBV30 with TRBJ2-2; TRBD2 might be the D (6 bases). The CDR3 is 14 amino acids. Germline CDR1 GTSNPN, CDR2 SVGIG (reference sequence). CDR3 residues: CARTVGRNTGELFF. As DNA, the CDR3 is TGTGCTCGGACCGTCGGGAGGAACACCGGGGAGCTGTTTTTT.

This chain's CDR3 is CASSYSDSQETQYF. The CDR3 coding sequence is TGTGCCAGCAGTTACTCGGACAGCCAAGAGACCCAGTACTTC. The chain has TRBV6-2 or TRBV6-3 and TRBJ2-5; perhaps TRBD1 as D (6 bases). Trimming took off 0 bases at V and 1 base at J, with 6 bases between the two ends. The CDR3 sequence is 14 residues long. The V gene's germline CDR1 is MNHEY and CDR2 SVGEGT.

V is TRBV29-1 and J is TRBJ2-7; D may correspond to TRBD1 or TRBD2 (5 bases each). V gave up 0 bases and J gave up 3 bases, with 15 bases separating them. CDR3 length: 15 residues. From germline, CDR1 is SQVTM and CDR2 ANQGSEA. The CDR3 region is CSVEDPGAPHYEQYF. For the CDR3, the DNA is TGCAGCGTTGAAGATCCCGGGGCTCCTCACTACGAGCAGTACTTC.

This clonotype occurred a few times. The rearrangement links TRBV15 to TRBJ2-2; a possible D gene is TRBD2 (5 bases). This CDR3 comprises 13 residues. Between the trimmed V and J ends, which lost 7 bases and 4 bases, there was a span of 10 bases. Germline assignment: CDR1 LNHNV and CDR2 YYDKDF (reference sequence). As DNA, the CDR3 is TGTGCCACCAACGGGGATATCACCGGGGAGCTGTTTTTT. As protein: CATNGDITGELFF.

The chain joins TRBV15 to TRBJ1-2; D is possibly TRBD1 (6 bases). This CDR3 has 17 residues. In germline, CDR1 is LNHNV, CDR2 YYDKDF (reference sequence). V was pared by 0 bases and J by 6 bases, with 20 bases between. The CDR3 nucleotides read TGTGCCACCAGCAGAGAGATAAGACAGGCGGTCGGACATGGCTACACCTTC. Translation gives CATSREIRQAVGHGYTF.

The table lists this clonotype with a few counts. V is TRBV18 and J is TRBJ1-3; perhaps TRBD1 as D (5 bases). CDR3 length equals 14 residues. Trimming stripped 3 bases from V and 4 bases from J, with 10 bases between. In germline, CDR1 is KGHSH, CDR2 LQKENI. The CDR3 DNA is TGTGCCAGCTCACCGACCGCAGGGGGAAACACCATATATTTT. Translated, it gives CASSPTAGGNTIYF.

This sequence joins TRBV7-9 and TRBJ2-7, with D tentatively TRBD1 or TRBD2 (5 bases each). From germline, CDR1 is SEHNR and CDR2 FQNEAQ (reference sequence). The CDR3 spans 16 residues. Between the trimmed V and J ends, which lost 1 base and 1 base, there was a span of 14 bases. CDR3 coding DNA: TGTGCCAGCAGCTTAGATTGGGACGTCGGATCCTACGAGCAGTACTTC. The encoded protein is CASSLDWDVGSYEQYF.

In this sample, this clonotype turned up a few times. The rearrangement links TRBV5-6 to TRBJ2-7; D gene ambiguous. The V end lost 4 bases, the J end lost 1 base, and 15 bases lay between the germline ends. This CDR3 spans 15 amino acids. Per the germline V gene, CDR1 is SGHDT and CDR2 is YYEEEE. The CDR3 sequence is CASSPTFDPSYEQYF. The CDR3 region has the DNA TGTGCCAGCAGCCCCACATTCGACCCATCCTACGAGCAGTACTTC.

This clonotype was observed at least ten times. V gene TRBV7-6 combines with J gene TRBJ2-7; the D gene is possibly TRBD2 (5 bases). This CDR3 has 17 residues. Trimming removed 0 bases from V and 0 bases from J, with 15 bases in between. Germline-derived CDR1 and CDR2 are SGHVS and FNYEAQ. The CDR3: CASSLAMSSSSSYEQYF. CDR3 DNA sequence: TGTGCCAGCAGCTTAGCGATGTCTAGCTCGAGCTCCTACGAGCAGTACTTC.

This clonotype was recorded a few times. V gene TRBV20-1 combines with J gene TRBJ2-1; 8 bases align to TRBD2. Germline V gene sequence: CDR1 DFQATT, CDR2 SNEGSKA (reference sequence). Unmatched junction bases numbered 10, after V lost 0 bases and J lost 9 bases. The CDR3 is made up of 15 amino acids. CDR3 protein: CSARDKSGSNSEQFF. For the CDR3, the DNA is TGCAGTGCTAGAGATAAGAGCGGGAGTAATTCTGAGCAGTTCTTC.

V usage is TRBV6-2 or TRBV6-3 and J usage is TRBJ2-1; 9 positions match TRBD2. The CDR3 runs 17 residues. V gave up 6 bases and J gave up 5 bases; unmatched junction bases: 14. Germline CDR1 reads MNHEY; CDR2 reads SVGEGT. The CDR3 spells CASRPPGGSGRHNEQFF. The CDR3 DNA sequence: TGTGCCAGCAGACCTCCCGGGGGGAGCGGGAGGCACAATGAGCAGTTCTTC.

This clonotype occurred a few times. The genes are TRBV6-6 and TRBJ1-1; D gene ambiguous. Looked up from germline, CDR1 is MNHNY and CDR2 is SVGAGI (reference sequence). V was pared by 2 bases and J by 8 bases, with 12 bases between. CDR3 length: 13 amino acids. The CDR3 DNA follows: TGTGCCAGCAGTTACACGGTTCGGGAGGAAGCTTTCTTT. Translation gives CASSYTVREEAFF.

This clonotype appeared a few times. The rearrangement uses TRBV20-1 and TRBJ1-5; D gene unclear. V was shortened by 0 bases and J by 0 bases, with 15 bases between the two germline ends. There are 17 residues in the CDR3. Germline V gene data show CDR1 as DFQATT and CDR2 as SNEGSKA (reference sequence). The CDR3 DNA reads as TGCAGTGCTAGAGATAGAGAGGGTTTGAGTAGCAATCAGCCCCAGCATTTT. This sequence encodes CSARDREGLSSNQPQHF.

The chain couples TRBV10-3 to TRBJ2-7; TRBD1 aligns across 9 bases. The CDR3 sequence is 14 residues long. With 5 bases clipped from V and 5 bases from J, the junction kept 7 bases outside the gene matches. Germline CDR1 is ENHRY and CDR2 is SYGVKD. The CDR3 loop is CAISSQGASDEQYF. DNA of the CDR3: TGTGCCATCAGTTCACAGGGGGCTTCCGACGAGCAGTACTTC.

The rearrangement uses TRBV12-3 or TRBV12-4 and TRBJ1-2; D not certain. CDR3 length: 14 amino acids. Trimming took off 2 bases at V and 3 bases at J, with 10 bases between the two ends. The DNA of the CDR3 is TGTGCCAGCAGTTTAAGTGCCGGGGACTATGGCTACACCTTC. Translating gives CASSLSAGDYGYTF.

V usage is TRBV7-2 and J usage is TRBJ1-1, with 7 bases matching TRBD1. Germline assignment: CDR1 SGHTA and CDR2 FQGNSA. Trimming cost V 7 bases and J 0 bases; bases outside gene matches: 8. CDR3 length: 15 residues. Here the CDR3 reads CASNTQGRMNTEAFF. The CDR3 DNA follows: TGTGCCAGCAATACACAGGGGAGGATGAACACTGAAGCTTTCTTT.

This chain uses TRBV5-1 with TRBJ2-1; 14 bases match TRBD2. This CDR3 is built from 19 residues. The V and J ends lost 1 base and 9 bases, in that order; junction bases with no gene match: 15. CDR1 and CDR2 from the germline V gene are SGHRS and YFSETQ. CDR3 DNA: TGCGCCAGCAGCTTGATGGGGACTAGCGGGAGAGGTTTTGCGGGTGAGCAGTTCTTC. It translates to CASSLMGTSGRGFAGEQFF.

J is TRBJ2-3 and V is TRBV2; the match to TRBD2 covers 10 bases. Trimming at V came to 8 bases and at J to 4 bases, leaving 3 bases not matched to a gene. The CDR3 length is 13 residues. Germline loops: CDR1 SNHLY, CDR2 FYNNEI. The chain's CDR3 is CASLAGEADTQYF. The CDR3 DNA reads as TGTGCCAGCCTAGCGGGAGAGGCAGATACGCAGTATTTT.

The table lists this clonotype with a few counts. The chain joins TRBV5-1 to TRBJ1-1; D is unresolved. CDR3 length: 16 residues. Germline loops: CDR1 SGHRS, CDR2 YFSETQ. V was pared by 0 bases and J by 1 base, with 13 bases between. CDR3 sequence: CASSLAFGERNTEAFF. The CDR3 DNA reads TGCGCCAGCAGCTTGGCCTTCGGGGAGCGGAACACTGAAGCTTTCTTT.

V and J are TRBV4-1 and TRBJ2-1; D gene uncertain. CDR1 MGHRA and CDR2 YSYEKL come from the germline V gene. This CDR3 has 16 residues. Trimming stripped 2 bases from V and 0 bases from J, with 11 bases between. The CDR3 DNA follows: TGCGCCAGCAGCCAACTGGACCTCCTCTCCTACAATGAGCAGTTCTTC. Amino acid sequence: CASSQLDLLSYNEQFF.